In its sample, the clone carrying this T cell receptor beta chain was seen many times. The antigen remains unidentified. The data stem from a study of glioma-infiltrating T cells. Overall study findings and caveats: Only very few CDR3 sequences appeared in both tissue and blood.

TCR alpha and beta CDR3 regions were amplified from RNA using iRepertoire nested multiplex PCR. TCRdb itself ran the multiplex PCR reads through MiXCR, one entry per CDR3 protein. The profile covers about 93,000 distinct CDR3 sequences, with 35% to 45% appearing a single time and around two fifths taken by the ten largest. The material sequenced was glioma tissue, nonneoplastic brain tissue, or PBMCs (not recorded which). This sequence was found in a human donor with low-grade glioma or glioblastoma, undergoing nonglioma brain surgery, or in good health (not recorded which).

The CDR3 sequence is CSARAELVFNEQFF. CDR3 DNA: TGCAGTGCTAGGGCCGAACTAGTTTTTAATGAGCAGTTCTTC. The V and J genes are TRBV20-1 and TRBJ2-1; possible D gene TRBD2, 5 bases. V dropped 3 bases and J dropped 7 bases, with 16 bases sitting between them. The CDR3 extends over 14 amino acids. The germline V gene has CDR1 DFQATT and CDR2 SNEGSKA (reference sequence).